This T cell receptor (beta chain) was profiled in a study of cytomegalovirus exposure and HLA in healthy donors. The CDR3 totals 15 residues. Germline V gives CDR1 PRHDT, CDR2 FYEKMQ (reference sequence). With V trimmed by 2 bases and J by 3 bases, 2 bases remained unmatched. Study-wide results and caveats: It emerged from a later analysis that several of the most significant clusters appeared to be linked to common viral pathogens.

13 Jbeta primers and 60 Vbeta primers were used for the PCR. Methods used by the authors: Later work found 65 million to 100 million unique TCR beta chains, with approximately 12 million shared. The assay was immunoSEQ multiplex PCR, and TCRdb's table has in-frame clones only and misses some. That table gives V, J and clone size, and the DNA gave D and trimming. Seen in this sample are about 20,000 clones; the ten most common clones hold roughly 22%. Regarding this clone: What it recognizes is unknown.

The sample taken for sequencing was PBMCs. The TCR was taken from a man aged 55 to 70 in good health and CMV-seropositive. The chain has TRBV13 and TRBJ2-3; the match to TRBD2 covers 10 bases. DNA for the CDR3: TGTGCCAGCAGCTTAATACTAGCGGGAACAGATACGCAGTATTTT. It yields the protein CASSLILAGTDTQYF.